This TCR beta chain is drawn from a study of Ad26.COV2.S vaccination and SARS-CoV-2 variants. Study summary: The Ad26.COV2.S arm of the COV1001 trial was where the donor was placed.

Sequencing used immunoSEQ multiplex PCR; TCRdb keeps in-frame clones, though not all of them. Among about 240,000 clones, roughly 88% were seen once, and the ten largest hold roughly a tenth. This CDR3 comprises 11 residues. CDR1 is MNHEY and CDR2 is SVGEGT in the germline V gene. V gave up 6 bases and J gave up 2 bases, with 5 bases separating them. The treatment: over 15 received Ad26.COV2.S at low or high dose, single or two shots; 5 received placebo; per-sample allocation not given. Material that was analyzed had been drawn on day 63 after the first vaccine or placebo injection. Boston hosted the donor, who was an adult aged 18-55 years.

The chain recombines TRBV6-2 or TRBV6-3 with TRBJ2-7; no reliable D call. The source material was peripheral blood, sampled in a trial of Ad26.COV2.S vaccine versus placebo. The TCR comes from a person aged 18 to 65 who received the Ad26.COV2.S COVID-19 vaccine or a placebo. Here the CDR3 reads CASSNAYEQYF. CDR3 sequence (DNA): TGTGCCAGCAGCAACGCCTACGAGCAGTACTTC.